This paragraph covers one T cell receptor (beta chain) sequence. Its antigen remains unidentified. These data are taken from a study of cytomegalovirus exposure and HLA in healthy donors. Study at large: The same platform used for the 500 to 850 first-cohort repertoires was also used for the roughly 130 validation repertoires, as a later analysis reported. Overall study results and limits: The tendency of first-cohort TCR clusters to co-occur in the 120 or so validation repertoires was the finding of a later analysis. Researchers catalogued roughly 170 TCR beta chains as cytomegalovirus-associated.

Profiled with immunoSEQ multiplex PCR; TCRdb holds only in-frame clones, not every one. This table has about 160,000 clones, 88% appearing once. Germline CDR1 MNHNY, CDR2 SVGAGI (reference sequence). J was trimmed by 5 bases and V by 6 bases; bases with no gene match: 5. There are 15 residues in the CDR3. From the 120-subject validation cohort, which was separate from the approximately 670-subject first cohort, the donors were drawn. Sequencing input: PBMCs. The source of this sequence is a man younger than 35 in good health and CMV-seronegative. The chain joins TRBV6-6 to TRBJ2-6; TRBD1 agrees at 9 bases. CDR3 in amino acids: CASSLQGARANVLTF. As DNA, the CDR3 is TGTGCCAGCAGCTTACAGGGGGCGAGGGCCAACGTCCTGACTTTC.